The 28 T cell receptor beta chains reported below all come from one sample, sequenced in a study of Tregs in tolerant kidney transplant recipients. Here immunoSEQ multiplex PCR was the method, and the copy in TCRdb shows in-frame clones only, minus some. The table has roughly 86,000 clones, over 85% seen once. Recipients received nonmyeloablative bone marrow transplants from related graft donors, with transient mixed chimerism. Material: CD4+ T cells from blood (PBMCs), obtained 12 months after the transplant. The receptors were sampled from a human patient who received a combined kidney and bone marrow transplant. Some of these T cells may belong to the graft donor.

The rearrangement uses TRBV5-4 and TRBJ1-1; a possible D gene is TRBD1 (5 bases). The CDR3 sequence is 15 residues long. V was clipped by 0 bases and J by 1 base, with 10 bases between them. The V gene's germline CDR1 is SGHNT and CDR2 YYREEE (reference sequence). This CDR3 is CASSLAPQGNTEAFF. In DNA, the CDR3 is TGTGCCAGCAGCTTGGCCCCGCAGGGGAACACTGAAGCTTTCTTT.

The chain joins TRBV30 to TRBJ2-3, with TRBD2 matching over 9 bases. This CDR3 comprises 16 residues. In germline, CDR1 is GTSNPN, CDR2 SVGIG (reference sequence). V dropped 0 bases and J dropped 2; count of bases not matched to a gene: 6. The chain's CDR3 is CAWSVRLAGYTDTQYF. The CDR3 DNA sequence: TGTGCCTGGAGTGTTCGGCTAGCGGGGTACACAGATACGCAGTATTTT. The full variable domain, rest sourced from reference TRBV30 and TRBJ2-3, is SQTIHQWPATLVQPVGSPLSLECTVEGTSNPNLYWYRQAAGRGLQLLFYSVGIGQISSEVPQNLSASRPQDRQFILSSKKLLLSDSGFYLCAWSVRLAGYTDTQYFGPGTRLTVL.

This clone was detected once. The genes are TRBV5-4 and TRBJ2-1; D remains ambiguous. CDR3 length equals 12 residues. CDR1 is SGHNT, CDR2 YYREEE, per germline (reference sequence). Trimming left V 4 bases short and J 9 bases short, with 11 bases between. CDR3 in amino acids: CASSTAAGEQFF. CDR3 coding DNA: TGTGCCAGCAGCACGGCGGCCGGTGAGCAGTTCTTC. Using reference TRBV5-4 and TRBJ2-1 for the parts outside the CDR3, the full variable domain is ETGVTQSPTHLIKTRGQQVTLRCSSQSGHNTVSWYQQALGQGPQFIFQYYREEENGRGNFPPRFSGLQFPNYSSELNVNALELDDSALYLCASSTAAGEQFFGPGTRLTVL.

The rearrangement joins TRBV7-2 to TRBJ2-1; 7 positions agree with TRBD2. Trimming at V came to 5 bases and at J to 4 bases, leaving 2 bases not matched to a gene. The CDR3 runs 13 residues. The V gene's germline CDR1 is SGHTA and CDR2 FQGNSA. CDR3 DNA sequence: TGTGCCAGCAGCACACTAGCGTACAATGAGCAGTTCTTC. It specifies CASSTLAYNEQFF.

The rearrangement links TRBV11-2 to TRBJ2-2; D is possibly TRBD2 (6 bases). Germline assignment: CDR1 SGHAT and CDR2 FQNNGV. The V end was cut by 3 bases, the J end by 6 bases, with 23 bases between. This CDR3 has 18 residues. As DNA, the CDR3 is TGTGCCAGCAGCTTGGGGGGTGGTGCCGGGAAGGATGCCGGGGAGCTGTTTTTT. Its protein is CASSLGGGAGKDAGELFF.

The chain joins TRBV5-1 to TRBJ2-2, with TRBD1 matching over 7 bases. The CDR3 is 15 amino acids. The germline CDR1 and CDR2 sequences are SGHRS and YFSETQ. The J segment lost 4 bases and the V segment lost 3 bases, leaving 6 bases of the junction unmatched. The CDR3 loop reads CASSSTGVSTGELFF. The DNA for the CDR3 is TGCGCCAGCAGCTCTACAGGGGTGAGCACCGGGGAGCTGTTTTTT.

This rearrangement joins TRBV18 to TRBJ2-5, with TRBD1 matching 8 bases. Germline CDR1 KGHSH, CDR2 LQKENI. The CDR3 totals 14 residues. Trimming removed 3 bases from V and 5 bases from J; junction bases left unmatched: 5. The CDR3 sequence is CASSPDRVLETQYF. In DNA form, the CDR3 reads TGTGCCAGCTCACCGGACAGGGTTTTGGAGACCCAGTACTTC.

The V call is TRBV6-1, the J call TRBJ2-2; 8 nucleotides agree with TRBD1. Germline CDR1 reads MNHNS; CDR2 reads SASEGT. There are 14 residues in the CDR3. The V and J ends lost 8 bases and 4 bases, in that order; junction bases with no gene match: 6. CDR3 bases: TGTGCCAGCCTGACAGGGGAGACCACCGGGGAGCTGTTTTTT. Encoded protein: CASLTGETTGELFF.

The rearrangement uses TRBV6-6 and TRBJ2-2; 8 bases map to TRBD1. This CDR3 region has 16 residues. The junction had 2 bases not matched to a gene; V was cut back by 2 bases and J by 0 bases. CDR1 MNHNY and CDR2 SVGAGI come from the germline V gene (reference sequence). DNA for the CDR3: TGTGCCAGCAGTTACCAGGGGGCGACGAACACCGGGGAGCTGTTTTTT. This gives the protein CASSYQGATNTGELFF.

The chain joins TRBV4-3 to TRBJ1-2, with D perhaps matching TRBD1 (6 bases). The V gene's germline CDR1 is LGHNA and CDR2 YSLEER. The CDR3 has 14 amino acids. Deletions cut 4 bases from V and 8 bases from J, with 17 bases between. CDR3 coding DNA: TGCGCCAGCAGCCTAACCGGGACACCGGGGGGCTACACCTTC. It codes for CASSLTGTPGGYTF.

The chain uses TRBV5-1 and TRBJ2-3; TRBD2 matches at 7 bases. The CDR3 is 14 residues long. In germline, CDR1 is SGHRS, CDR2 YFSETQ. V was pared by 7 bases and J by 3 bases, with 8 bases of the junction left unmatched. The CDR3: CASSLGGGTDTQYF. CDR3 bases: TGCGCCAGCTCTCTGGGCGGGGGAACAGATACGCAGTATTTT.

The chain joins TRBV7-9 to TRBJ1-5; D may be TRBD1 (6 bases). V was pared by 1 base and J by 3 bases, with 10 bases between. Germline V lookup: CDR1 SEHNR, CDR2 FQNEAQ (reference sequence). The CDR3 totals 15 residues. In DNA, the CDR3 is TGTGCCAGCAGCTTAGAGGCAGGGGACAATCAGCCCCAGCATTTT. Protein: CASSLEAGDNQPQHF.

The chain joins TRBV11-2 to TRBJ2-5; 7 bases align to TRBD1. The CDR3 has 15 amino acids. Germline V lookup: CDR1 SGHAT, CDR2 FQNNGV. Losses at the gene ends were 1 base for V and 3 bases for J; bases not matched to a gene: 5. The CDR3 region has the DNA TGTGCCAGCAGCTTAGGAGGGACAGTAAAAGAGACCCAGTACTTC. This translates into CASSLGGTVKETQYF.

The chain has TRBV11-2 and TRBJ2-1, with 7 bases matching TRBD2. V was pared by 3 bases and J by 7 bases, with 9 bases of the junction left unmatched. The germline V gene encodes CDR1 SGHAT and CDR2 FQNNGV. The CDR3 runs to 15 residues. CDR3 nucleotides: TGTGCCAGCAGCTTCGAGCGGGATTGGTATAATGAGCAGTTCTTC. Translated, it gives CASSFERDWYNEQFF.

As for this clone: Mismatch with germline at one junction end may stem from a read error. The gene calls are TRBV18 and TRBJ2-7, with TRBD1 matching 7 bases. Germline CDR1 is KGHSH and CDR2 is LQKENI. CDR3 length equals 15 residues. CDR3 bases: TGTGCCAGCTCACCCCTGAAAGAATTCGGGACAGCGTCCTTCTTC. Translation: CASSPLKEFGTASFF.

J is TRBJ2-3 and V is TRBV9; 7 nucleotides line up with TRBD2. The CDR3 totals 16 residues. Per the germline V gene, CDR1 is SGDLS and CDR2 is YYNGEE. Germline trimming cut 0 bases from V and 2 bases from J; bases unmatched to any gene: 6. As DNA, the CDR3 is TGTGCCAGCAGCGTAGGGGTGGGGGGGGTCACAGATACGCAGTATTTT. The encoded protein is CASSVGVGGVTDTQYF.

The J gene is TRBJ2-5, the V gene TRBV5-6; 10 nucleotides align to TRBD1. The CDR3 runs to 14 residues. J gave up 7 bases and V 4 bases, and 7 bases lay outside the gene matches. Germline loops: CDR1 SGHDT, CDR2 YYEEEE. CDR3 sequence: CASSRGTGEGTQYF. As DNA, the CDR3 is TGTGCCAGCAGCCGCGGGACAGGGGAGGGGACCCAGTACTTC.

The chain uses TRBV10-3 and TRBJ1-3; possibly TRBD1 for D (5 bases). The germline V gene encodes CDR1 ENHRY and CDR2 SYGVKD. This CDR3 is built from 16 residues. V shed 7 bases and J shed 4 bases, with 20 bases lying between them. The CDR3 bases are TGTGCCATCAATCGAGGAGGCGGGGGGAACGGAAACACCATATATTTT. It specifies CAINRGGGGNGNTIYF.

The CDR3, as DNA: TGTGCTAGGGGGGAGGTAGGCACAGATACGCAGTATTTT. It codes for CARGEVGTDTQYF. The V gene is TRBV12-5, the J gene TRBJ2-3; D might be TRBD2 (6 bases). With 9 bases removed from V and 1 base from J, the gap between germline ends came to 11 bases. The CDR3 consists of 13 residues. Germline CDR1 reads LGHNT; CDR2 reads FRNRAP.

This chain connects TRBV6-5 to TRBJ2-1; no reliable D call. With 0 bases removed from V and 4 bases from J, the gap between germline ends came to 4 bases. This CDR3 contains 13 residues. CDR1 MNHEY and CDR2 SVGAGI come from the germline V gene. CDR3 in amino acids: CASSYSRYNEQFF. The CDR3 DNA follows: TGTGCCAGCAGTTACTCGCGGTACAATGAGCAGTTCTTC.

The rearrangement uses TRBV5-1 and TRBJ2-5; 7 bases are shared with TRBD1. The J call may be mistaken, given a closer DNA end match to TRBJ2-7. Germline assignment: CDR1 SGHRS and CDR2 YFSETQ. The CDR3 is 13 amino acids. The CDR3 region is CASSLTGAVEQYF. In DNA form, the CDR3 reads TGCGCCAGCAGCTTAACAGGGGCAGTCGAGCAGTACTTC.

This chain joins TRBV6-1 and TRBJ1-1; possibly TRBD1 for D (6 bases). V lost 2 bases and J lost 4, with 8 bases in between. The germline V gene encodes CDR1 MNHNS and CDR2 SASEGT. The CDR3 runs 13 residues. The CDR3 reads CASSEKGGTEAFF. The DNA for the CDR3 is TGTGCCAGCAGTGAAAAAGGGGGCACTGAAGCTTTCTTT.

The chain has TRBV6-1 and TRBJ2-7; no clear D gene. The CDR3 has 14 residues. Trimming removed 1 base from V and 2 bases from J, with 9 bases in between. From germline, CDR1 is MNHNS and CDR2 SASEGT. The CDR3 protein is CASSEVLVTYEQYF. CDR3 bases: TGTGCCAGCAGTGAAGTTCTAGTAACCTACGAGCAGTACTTC.

The chain combines TRBV6-5 with TRBJ1-5, with D hard to call. V was shortened by 7 bases and J by 7 bases, with 20 bases between the two germline ends. Germline V gene data show CDR1 as MNHEY and CDR2 as SVGAGI. CDR3 length: 15 amino acids. For the CDR3, the DNA is TGTGCCAGCATCGCACGGCGAGGAGAGGGCCAGCCCCAGCATTTT. Its translation: CASIARRGEGQPQHF.

The chain couples TRBV7-9 to TRBJ2-6; 8 nucleotides align to TRBD1. Germline V CDR1 and CDR2: SEHNR, FQNEAQ (reference sequence). This CDR3 region has 15 residues. The trim removed 5 bases at V and 2 bases at J, leaving 2 bases unmatched. CDR3 sequence: CASSSRGPGANVLTF. The CDR3 DNA sequence: TGTGCCAGCAGCAGCAGGGGGCCTGGGGCCAACGTCCTGACTTTC.

This chain links TRBV11-3 with TRBJ2-1, with D possibly being TRBD2 (5 bases). The CDR3 is made up of 13 amino acids. Looked up from germline, CDR1 is SGHNT and CDR2 is YENEEA. V gave up 5 bases and J gave up 10 bases, with 15 bases separating them. CDR3 protein: CASSASLGREQFF. DNA of the CDR3: TGTGCCAGCAGCGCCTCACTAGGACGCGAGCAGTTCTTC.

V is TRBV7-2 and J is TRBJ2-7; TRBD2 matches at 10 bases. Per the germline V gene, CDR1 is SGHTA and CDR2 is FQGNSA. CDR3 length: 15 residues. The V segment lost 5 bases and the J segment 6 bases; nucleotides outside the gene matches: 10. CDR3 bases: TGTGCCAGCAGCCCAACCGGGACTAGCGCCATCGAGCAGTACTTC. As protein: CASSPTGTSAIEQYF.

The chain is built from TRBV5-3 and TRBJ2-5; 7 bases map to TRBD2. Being an ORF, TRBV5-3 has a function that is uncertain. V was pared by 0 bases and J by 2 bases, with 10 bases of the junction left unmatched. The CDR3 spans 17 residues. CDR3 DNA: TGTGCCAGAAGCTTGGGAGCGGGGAAGGCCCCTCAAGAGACCCAGTACTTC. This gives the protein CARSLGAGKAPQETQYF.